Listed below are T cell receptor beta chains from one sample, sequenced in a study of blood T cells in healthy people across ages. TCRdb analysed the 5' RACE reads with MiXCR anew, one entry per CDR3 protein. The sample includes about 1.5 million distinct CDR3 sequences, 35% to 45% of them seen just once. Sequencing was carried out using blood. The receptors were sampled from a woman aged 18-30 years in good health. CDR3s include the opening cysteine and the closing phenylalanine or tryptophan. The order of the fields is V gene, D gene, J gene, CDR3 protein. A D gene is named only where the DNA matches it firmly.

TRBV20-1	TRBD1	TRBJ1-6	CSATGQGNSPLHF
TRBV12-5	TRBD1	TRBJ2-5	CASGPGTGSQKTQYF
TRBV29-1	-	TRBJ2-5	CSGGTLIQETQYF
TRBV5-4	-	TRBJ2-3	CASSLGPSQTDTQYF
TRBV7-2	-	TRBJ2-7	CASSGIYFYEQYF
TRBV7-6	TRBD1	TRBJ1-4	CASSSGQGAVKLFF
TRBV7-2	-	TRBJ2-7	CASSVATPYEQYF
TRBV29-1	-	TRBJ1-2	CSVEVGGTGYGYTF
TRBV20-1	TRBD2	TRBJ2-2	CSARKLAGNTGELFF
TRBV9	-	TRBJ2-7	CASSKEDHLFSYEQYF
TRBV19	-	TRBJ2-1	CASTYGLWSSYNEQFF
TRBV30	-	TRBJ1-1	CAWSWGPNTEAFF
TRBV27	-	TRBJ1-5	CASSFGVKQPQHF
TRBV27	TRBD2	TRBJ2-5	CASSWASGFQETQYF
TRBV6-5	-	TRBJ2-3	CASSYGGAEIDTQYF
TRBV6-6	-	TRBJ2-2	CAILTGGELFF
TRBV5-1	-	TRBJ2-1	CASSFGEQGRNNEQFF
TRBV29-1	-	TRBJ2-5	CSAGFRGQETQYF
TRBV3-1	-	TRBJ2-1	CASSQVPPYNEQFF
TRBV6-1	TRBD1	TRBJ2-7	CASSELGQETYEQYF
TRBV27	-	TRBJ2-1	CASSSPLRGGTYNEQFF
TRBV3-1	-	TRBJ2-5	CASSHGGREYQETQYF
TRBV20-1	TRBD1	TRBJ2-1	CSARQGAIIDEQFF
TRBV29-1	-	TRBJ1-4	CSVGYGALGLFF